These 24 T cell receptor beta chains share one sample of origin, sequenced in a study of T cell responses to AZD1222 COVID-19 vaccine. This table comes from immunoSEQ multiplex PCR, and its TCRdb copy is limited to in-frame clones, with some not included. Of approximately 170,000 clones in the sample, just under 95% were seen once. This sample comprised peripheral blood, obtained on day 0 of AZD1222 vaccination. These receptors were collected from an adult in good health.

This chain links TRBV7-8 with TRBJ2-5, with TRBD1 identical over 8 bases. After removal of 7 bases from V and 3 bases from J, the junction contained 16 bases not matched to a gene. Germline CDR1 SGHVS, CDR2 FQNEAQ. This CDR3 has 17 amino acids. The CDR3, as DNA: TGTGCCAGCATCCTCCTGGCCAGGGGGCTGGGGAAAGAGACCCAGTACTTC. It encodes CASILLARGLGKETQYF.

CDR3 sequence reads: CASSYNPRHPLSYEQYF. CDR3 in DNA: TGTGCCAGCAGTTATAATCCAAGACACCCTCTCTCCTACGAGCAGTACTTC. The chain links TRBV6-2 or TRBV6-3 to TRBJ2-7; the D is unclear. From germline, CDR1 is MNHEY and CDR2 SVGEGT. The CDR3 spans 17 residues. Trimming removed 3 bases from V and 0 bases from J, with 18 bases in between.

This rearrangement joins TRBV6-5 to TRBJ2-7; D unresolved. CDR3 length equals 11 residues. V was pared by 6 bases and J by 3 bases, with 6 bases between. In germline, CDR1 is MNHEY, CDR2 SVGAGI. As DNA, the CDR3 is TGTGCCAGCAGCTACCACTACGAGCAGTACTTC. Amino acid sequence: CASSYHYEQYF.

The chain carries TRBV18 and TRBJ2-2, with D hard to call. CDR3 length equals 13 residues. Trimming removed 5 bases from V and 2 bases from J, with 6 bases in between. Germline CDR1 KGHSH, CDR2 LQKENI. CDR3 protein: CASSDRNTGELFF. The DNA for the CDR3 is TGTGCCAGCTCAGACCGCAACACCGGGGAGCTGTTTTTT. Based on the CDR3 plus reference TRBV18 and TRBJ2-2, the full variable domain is NAGVMQNPRHLVRRRGQEARLRCSPMKGHSHVYWYRQLPEEGLKFMVYLQKENIIDESGMPKERFSAEFPKEGPSILRIQQVVRGDSAAYFCASSDRNTGELFFGEGSRLTVL.

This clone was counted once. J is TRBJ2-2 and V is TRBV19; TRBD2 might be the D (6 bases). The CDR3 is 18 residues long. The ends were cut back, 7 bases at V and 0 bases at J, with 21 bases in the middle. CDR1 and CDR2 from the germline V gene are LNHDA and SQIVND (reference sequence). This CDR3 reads CASTPMRDRPTNTGELFF. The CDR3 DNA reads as TGTGCCAGTACCCCGATGCGGGACCGACCTACGAACACCGGGGAGCTGTTTTTT.

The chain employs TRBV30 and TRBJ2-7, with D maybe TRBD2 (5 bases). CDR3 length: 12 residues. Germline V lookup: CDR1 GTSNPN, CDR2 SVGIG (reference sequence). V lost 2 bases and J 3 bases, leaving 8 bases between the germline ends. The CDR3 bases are TGTGCCTGGAGTCCCGCGGGCTACGAGCAGTACTTC. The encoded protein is CAWSPAGYEQYF. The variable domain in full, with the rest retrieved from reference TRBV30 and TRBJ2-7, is SQTIHQWPATLVQPVGSPLSLECTVEGTSNPNLYWYRQAAGRGLQLLFYSVGIGQISSEVPQNLSASRPQDRQFILSSKKLLLSDSGFYLCAWSPAGYEQYFGPGTRLTVT.

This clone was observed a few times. This CDR3 is CASTLTGLEAFF. The CDR3 nucleotides are TGTGCCAGCACCTTAACGGGGCTTGAAGCTTTCTTT. The rearrangement links TRBV2 to TRBJ1-1; possible D gene TRBD1, 5 bases. Trimming stripped 7 bases from V and 7 bases from J, with 13 bases between. CDR1 and CDR2 from the germline V gene are SNHLY and FYNNEI. The CDR3 is made up of 12 amino acids.

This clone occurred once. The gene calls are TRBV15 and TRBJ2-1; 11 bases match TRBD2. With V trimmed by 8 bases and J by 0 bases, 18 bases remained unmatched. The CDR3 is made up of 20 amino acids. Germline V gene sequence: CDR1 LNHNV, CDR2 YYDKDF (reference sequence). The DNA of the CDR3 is TGTGCCACCGGTCTTTGGGGACTAGCGGTCTCTCGTACCTCCTACAATGAGCAGTTCTTC. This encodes CATGLWGLAVSRTSYNEQFF.

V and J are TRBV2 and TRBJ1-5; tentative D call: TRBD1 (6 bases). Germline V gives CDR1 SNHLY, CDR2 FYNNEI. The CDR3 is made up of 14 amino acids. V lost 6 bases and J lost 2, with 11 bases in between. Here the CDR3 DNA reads TGTGCCAGCAGCCCCAGACAGGGCAATCAGCCCCAGCATTTT. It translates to CASSPRQGNQPQHF.

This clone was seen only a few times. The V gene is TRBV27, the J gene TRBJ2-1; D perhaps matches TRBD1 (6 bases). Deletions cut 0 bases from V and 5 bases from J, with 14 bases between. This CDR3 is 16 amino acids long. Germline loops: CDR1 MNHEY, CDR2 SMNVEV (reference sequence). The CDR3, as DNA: TGTGCCAGCAGTTTATCATCAGGGGCCCGGGACAATGAGCAGTTCTTC. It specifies CASSLSSGARDNEQFF.

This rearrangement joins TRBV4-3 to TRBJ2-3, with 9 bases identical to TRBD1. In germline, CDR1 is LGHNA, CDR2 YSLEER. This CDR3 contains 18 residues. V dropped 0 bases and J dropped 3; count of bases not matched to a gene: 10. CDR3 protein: CASSQDRRGQGKTDTQYF. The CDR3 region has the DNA TGCGCCAGCAGCCAAGATAGGAGGGGACAGGGTAAAACAGATACGCAGTATTTT.

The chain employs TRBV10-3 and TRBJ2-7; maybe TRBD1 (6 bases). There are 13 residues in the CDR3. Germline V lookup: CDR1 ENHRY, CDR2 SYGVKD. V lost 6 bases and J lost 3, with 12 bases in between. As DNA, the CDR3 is TGTGCCATCAGGTCTGGGGGCTACTACGAGCAGTACTTC. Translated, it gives CAIRSGGYYEQYF.

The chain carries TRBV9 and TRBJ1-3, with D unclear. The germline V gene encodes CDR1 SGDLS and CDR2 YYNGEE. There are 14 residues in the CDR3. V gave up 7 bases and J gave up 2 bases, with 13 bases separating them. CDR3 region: CASSRGFPGNTIYF. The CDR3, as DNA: TGTGCCAGCTCGCGAGGGTTTCCTGGAAACACCATATATTTT.

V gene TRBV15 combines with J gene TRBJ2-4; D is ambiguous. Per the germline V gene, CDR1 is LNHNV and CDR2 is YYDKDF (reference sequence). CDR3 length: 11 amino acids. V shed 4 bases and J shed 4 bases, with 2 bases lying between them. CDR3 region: CATSKKNIQYF. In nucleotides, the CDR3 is TGTGCCACCAGCAAGAAAAACATTCAGTACTTC.

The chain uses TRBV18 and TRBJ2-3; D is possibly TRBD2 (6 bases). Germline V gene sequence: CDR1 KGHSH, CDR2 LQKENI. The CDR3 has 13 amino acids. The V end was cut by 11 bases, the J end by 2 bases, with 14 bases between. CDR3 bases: TGTGCCGCGACCGGGACTTTCACAGATACGCAGTATTTT. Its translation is CAATGTFTDTQYF.

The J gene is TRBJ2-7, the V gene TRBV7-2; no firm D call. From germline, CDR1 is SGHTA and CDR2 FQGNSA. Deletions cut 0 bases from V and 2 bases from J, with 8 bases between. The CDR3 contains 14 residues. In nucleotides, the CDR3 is TGTGCCAGCAGCTTAGCGAATGGCCCCTACGAGCAGTACTTC. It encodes CASSLANGPYEQYF. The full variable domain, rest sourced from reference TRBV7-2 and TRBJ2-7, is GAGVSQSPSNKVTEKGKDVELRCDPISGHTALYWYRQSLGQGLEFLIYFQGNSAPDKSGLPSDRFSAERTGGSVSTLTIQRTQQEDSAVYLCASSLANGPYEQYFGPGTRLTVT.

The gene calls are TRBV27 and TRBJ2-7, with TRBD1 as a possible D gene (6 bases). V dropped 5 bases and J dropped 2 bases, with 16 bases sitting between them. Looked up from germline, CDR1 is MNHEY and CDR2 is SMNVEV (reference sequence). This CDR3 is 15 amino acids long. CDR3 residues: CASSLSTGTTYEQYF. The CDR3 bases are TGTGCCAGCAGTCTTTCTACCGGGACAACCTACGAGCAGTACTTC.

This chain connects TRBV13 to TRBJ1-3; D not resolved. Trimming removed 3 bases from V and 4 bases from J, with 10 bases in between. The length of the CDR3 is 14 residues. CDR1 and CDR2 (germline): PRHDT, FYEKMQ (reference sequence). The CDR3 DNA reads TGTGCCAGCAGCTTCGGACTACCGGGAAACACCATATATTTT. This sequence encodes CASSFGLPGNTIYF. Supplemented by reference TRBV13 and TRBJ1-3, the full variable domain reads AAGVIQSPRHLIKEKRETATLKCYPIPRHDTVYWYQQGPGQDPQFLISFYEKMQSDKGSIPDRFSAQQFSDYHSELNMSSLELGDSALYFCASSFGLPGNTIYFGEGSWLTVV.

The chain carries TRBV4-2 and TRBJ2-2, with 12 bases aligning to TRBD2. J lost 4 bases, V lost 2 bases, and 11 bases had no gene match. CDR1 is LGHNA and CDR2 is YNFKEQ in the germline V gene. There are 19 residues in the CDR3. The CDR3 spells CASSQRAGLAGGGTGELFF. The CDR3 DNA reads TGTGCCAGCAGCCAACGGGCAGGGCTAGCGGGAGGGGGCACCGGGGAGCTGTTTTTT.

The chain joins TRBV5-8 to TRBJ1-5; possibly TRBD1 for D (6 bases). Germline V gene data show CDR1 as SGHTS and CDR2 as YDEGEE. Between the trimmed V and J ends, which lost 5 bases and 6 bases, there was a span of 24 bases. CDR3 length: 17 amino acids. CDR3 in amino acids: CASSREVTGLPGQPQHF. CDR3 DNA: TGTGCCAGCAGTCGCGAAGTAACAGGGTTACCGGGTCAGCCCCAGCATTTT. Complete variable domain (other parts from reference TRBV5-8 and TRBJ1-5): EAGVTQSPTHLIKTRGQQATLRCSPISGHTSVYWYQQALGLGLQFLLWYDEGEERNRGNFPPRFSGRQFPNYSSELNVNALELEDSALYLCASSREVTGLPGQPQHFGDGTRLSIL.

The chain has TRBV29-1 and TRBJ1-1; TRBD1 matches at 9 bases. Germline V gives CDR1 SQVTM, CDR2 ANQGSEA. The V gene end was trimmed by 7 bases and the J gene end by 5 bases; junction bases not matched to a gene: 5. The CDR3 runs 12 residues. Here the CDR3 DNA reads TGCAGCGCCGGGACAGGGAGAACTGAAGCTTTCTTT. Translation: CSAGTGRTEAFF.

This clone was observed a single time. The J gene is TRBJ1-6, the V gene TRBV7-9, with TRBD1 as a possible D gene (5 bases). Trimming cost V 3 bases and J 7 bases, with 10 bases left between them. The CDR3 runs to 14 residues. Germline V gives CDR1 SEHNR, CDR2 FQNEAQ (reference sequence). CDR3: CASSFQGNNSPLHF. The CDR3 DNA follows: TGTGCCAGCAGCTTCCAGGGCAACAATTCACCCCTCCACTTT.

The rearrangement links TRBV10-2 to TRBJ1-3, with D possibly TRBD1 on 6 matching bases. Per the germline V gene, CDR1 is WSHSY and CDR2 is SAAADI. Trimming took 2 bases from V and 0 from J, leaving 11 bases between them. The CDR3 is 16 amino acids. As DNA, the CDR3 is TGCGCCAGCAGTGAGGGCAGGGGCTACTCTGGAAACACCATATATTTT. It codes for CASSEGRGYSGNTIYF.

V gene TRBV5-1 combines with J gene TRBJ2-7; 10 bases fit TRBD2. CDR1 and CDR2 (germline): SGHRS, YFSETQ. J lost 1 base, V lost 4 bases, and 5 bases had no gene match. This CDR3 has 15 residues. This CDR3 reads CASSAPGLASYEQYF. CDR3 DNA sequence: TGCGCCAGCAGCGCCCCGGGACTAGCGTCCTACGAGCAGTACTTC.